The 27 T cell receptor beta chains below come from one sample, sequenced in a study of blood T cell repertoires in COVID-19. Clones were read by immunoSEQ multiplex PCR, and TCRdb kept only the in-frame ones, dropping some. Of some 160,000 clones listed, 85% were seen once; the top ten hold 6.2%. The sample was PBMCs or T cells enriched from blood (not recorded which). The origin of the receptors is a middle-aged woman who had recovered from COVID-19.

The CDR3 bases are TGTGCCAGCGCTACGGGATCCATCCACTTAAATCAGCCCCAGCATTTT. It codes for CASATGSIHLNQPQHF. The chain joins TRBV5-5 to TRBJ1-5; D is unclear. CDR1 and CDR2 (germline): SGHKS, YYEKEE (reference sequence). V was shortened by 7 bases and J by 4 bases, with 21 bases between the two germline ends. The CDR3 has 16 residues. The full variable domain, with the rest looked up from reference TRBV5-5 and TRBJ1-5, is DAGVTQSPTHLIKTRGQQVTLRCSPISGHKSVSWYQQVLGQGPQFIFQYYEKEERGRGNFPDRFSARQFPNYSSELNVNALLLGDSALYLCASATGSIHLNQPQHFGDGTRLSIL.

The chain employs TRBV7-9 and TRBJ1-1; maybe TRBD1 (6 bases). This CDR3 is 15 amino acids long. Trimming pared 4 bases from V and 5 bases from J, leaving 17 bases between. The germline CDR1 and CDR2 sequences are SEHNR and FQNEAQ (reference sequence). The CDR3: CASSSQGAPGTEAFF. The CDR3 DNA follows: TGTGCCAGCAGCTCACAGGGAGCCCCGGGAACTGAAGCTTTCTTT. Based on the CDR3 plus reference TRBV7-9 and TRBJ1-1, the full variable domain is DTGVSQNPRHKITKRGQNVTFRCDPISEHNRLYWYRQTLGQGPEFLTYFQNEAQLEKSRLLSDRFSAERPKGSFSTLEIQRTEQGDSAMYLCASSSQGAPGTEAFFGQGTRLTVV.

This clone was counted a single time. The CDR3 DNA reads as TGTGCCAGCAGTTTAAGGGAGCAGGGACAATCTTTCTTT. This codes for CASSLREQGQSFF. The J gene is TRBJ1-1, the V gene TRBV12-3 or TRBV12-4; a possible D gene is TRBD1 (6 bases). The CDR3 runs to 13 residues. Trimming took 2 bases from V and 12 from J, leaving 16 bases between them.

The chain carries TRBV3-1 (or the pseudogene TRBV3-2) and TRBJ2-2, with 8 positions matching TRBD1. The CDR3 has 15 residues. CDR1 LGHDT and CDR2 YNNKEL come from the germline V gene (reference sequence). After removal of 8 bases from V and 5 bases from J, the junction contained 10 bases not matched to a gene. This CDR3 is CASEGPGQVTGELFF. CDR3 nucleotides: TGTGCCAGCGAGGGCCCGGGACAGGTAACCGGGGAGCTGTTTTTT.

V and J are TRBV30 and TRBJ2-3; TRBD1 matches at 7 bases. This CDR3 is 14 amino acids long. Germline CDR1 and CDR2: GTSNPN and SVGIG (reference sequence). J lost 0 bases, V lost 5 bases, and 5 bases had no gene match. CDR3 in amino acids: CAWARDRSTDTQYF. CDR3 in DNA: TGTGCCTGGGCTCGGGACAGAAGCACAGATACGCAGTATTTT. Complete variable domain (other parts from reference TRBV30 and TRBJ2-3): SQTIHQWPATLVQPVGSPLSLECTVEGTSNPNLYWYRQAAGRGLQLLFYSVGIGQISSEVPQNLSASRPQDRQFILSSKKLLLSDSGFYLCAWARDRSTDTQYFGPGTRLTVL.

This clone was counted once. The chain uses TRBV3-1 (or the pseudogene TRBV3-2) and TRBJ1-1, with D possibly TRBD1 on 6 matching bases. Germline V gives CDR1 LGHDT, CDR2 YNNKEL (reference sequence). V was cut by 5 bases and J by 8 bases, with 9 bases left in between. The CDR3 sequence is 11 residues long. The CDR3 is CASSYGQEAFF. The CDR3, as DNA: TGTGCCAGCAGCTACGGACAGGAAGCTTTCTTT.

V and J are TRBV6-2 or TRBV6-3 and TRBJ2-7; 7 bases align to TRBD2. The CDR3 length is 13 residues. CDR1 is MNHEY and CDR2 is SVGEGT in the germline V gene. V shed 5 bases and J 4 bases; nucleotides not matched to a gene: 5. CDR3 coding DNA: TGTGCCAGCAGTGGCGGGAGTTCGTACGAGCAGTACTTC. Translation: CASSGGSSYEQYF.

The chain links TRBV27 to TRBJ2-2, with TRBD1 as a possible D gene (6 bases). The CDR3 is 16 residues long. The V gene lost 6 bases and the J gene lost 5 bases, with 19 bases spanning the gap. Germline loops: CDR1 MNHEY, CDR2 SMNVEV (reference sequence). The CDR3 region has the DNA TGTGCCAGCAGCCTAGAAGCCAGGGGTTGGACCGGGGAGCTGTTTTTT. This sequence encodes CASSLEARGWTGELFF.

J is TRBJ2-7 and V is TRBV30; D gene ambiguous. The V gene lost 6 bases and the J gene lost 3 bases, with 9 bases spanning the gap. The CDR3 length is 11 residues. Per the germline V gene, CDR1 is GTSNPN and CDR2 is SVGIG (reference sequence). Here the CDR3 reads CACWAHYEQYF. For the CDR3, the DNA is TGTGCCTGCTGGGCTCACTACGAGCAGTACTTC. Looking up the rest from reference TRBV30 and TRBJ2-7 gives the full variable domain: SQTIHQWPATLVQPVGSPLSLECTVEGTSNPNLYWYRQAAGRGLQLLFYSVGIGQISSEVPQNLSASRPQDRQFILSSKKLLLSDSGFYLCACWAHYEQYFGPGTRLTVT.

The CDR3 loop is CASSLEQGLTGELFF. CDR3 sequence (DNA): TGCGCCAGCAGCTTGGAGCAGGGGCTAACCGGGGAGCTGTTTTTT. The chain has TRBV5-1 and TRBJ2-2; TRBD1 is a possible D gene (6 bases). V dropped 0 bases and J dropped 5 bases, with 11 bases sitting between them. The CDR3 is 15 amino acids. In germline, CDR1 is SGHRS, CDR2 YFSETQ.

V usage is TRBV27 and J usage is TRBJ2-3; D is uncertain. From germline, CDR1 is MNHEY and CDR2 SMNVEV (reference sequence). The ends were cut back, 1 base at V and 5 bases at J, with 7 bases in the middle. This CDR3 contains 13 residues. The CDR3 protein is CASSLLAGDTQYF. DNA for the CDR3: TGTGCCAGCAGTTTATTAGCTGGAGATACGCAGTATTTT.

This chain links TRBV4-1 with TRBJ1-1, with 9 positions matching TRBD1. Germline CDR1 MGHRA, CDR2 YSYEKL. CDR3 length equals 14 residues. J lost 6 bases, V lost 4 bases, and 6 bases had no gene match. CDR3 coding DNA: TGCGCCAGCAGCCTTGGGACAGGGAGGCCTGAAGCTTTCTTT. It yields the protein CASSLGTGRPEAFF.

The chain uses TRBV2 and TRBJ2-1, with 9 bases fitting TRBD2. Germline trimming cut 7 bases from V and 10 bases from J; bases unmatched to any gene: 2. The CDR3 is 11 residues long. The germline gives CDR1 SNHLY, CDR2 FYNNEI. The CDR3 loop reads CASTAGGEQFF. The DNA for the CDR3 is TGTGCCAGCACAGCGGGGGGAGAGCAGTTCTTC.

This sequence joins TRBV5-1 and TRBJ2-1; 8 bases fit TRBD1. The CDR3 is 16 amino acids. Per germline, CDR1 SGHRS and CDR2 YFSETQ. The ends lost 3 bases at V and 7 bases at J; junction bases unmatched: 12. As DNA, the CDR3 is TGCGCCAGCAGCTGGCCGAGGACAGGGCTGGGGAATGAGCAGTTCTTC. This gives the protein CASSWPRTGLGNEQFF.

CDR3 sequence (DNA): TGTGCCAGCAGTTTCAGGGCCCCCTCCTATAATTCACCCCTCCACTTT. Its translation: CASSFRAPSYNSPLHF. V is TRBV27 and J is TRBJ1-6; tentative D call: TRBD1 (5 bases). The V gene lost 3 bases and the J gene lost 0 bases, with 9 bases spanning the gap. The germline V gene has CDR1 MNHEY and CDR2 SMNVEV (reference sequence). The CDR3 is 16 amino acids.

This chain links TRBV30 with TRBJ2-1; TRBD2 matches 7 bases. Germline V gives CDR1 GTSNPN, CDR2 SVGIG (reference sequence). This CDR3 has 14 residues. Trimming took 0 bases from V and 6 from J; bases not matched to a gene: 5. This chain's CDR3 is CAWSVGGGINEQFF. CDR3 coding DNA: TGTGCCTGGAGTGTTGGCGGGGGTATCAATGAGCAGTTCTTC. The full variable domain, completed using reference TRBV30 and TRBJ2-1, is SQTIHQWPATLVQPVGSPLSLECTVEGTSNPNLYWYRQAAGRGLQLLFYSVGIGQISSEVPQNLSASRPQDRQFILSSKKLLLSDSGFYLCAWSVGGGINEQFFGPGTRLTVL.

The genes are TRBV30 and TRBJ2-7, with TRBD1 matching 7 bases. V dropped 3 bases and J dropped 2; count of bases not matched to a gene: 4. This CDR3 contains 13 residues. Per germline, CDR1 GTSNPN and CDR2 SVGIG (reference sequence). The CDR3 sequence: CAWSAGGTYEQYF. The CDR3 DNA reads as TGTGCCTGGAGCGCAGGGGGAACCTACGAGCAGTACTTC. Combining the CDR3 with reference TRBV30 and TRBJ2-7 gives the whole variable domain SQTIHQWPATLVQPVGSPLSLECTVEGTSNPNLYWYRQAAGRGLQLLFYSVGIGQISSEVPQNLSASRPQDRQFILSSKKLLLSDSGFYLCAWSAGGTYEQYFGPGTRLTVT.

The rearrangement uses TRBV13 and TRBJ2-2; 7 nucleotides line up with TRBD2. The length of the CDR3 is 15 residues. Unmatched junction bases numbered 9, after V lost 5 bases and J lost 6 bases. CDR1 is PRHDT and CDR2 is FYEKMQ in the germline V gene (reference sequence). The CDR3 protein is CASSQGLGPPGELFF. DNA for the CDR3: TGTGCCAGCAGCCAAGGACTAGGCCCCCCCGGGGAGCTGTTTTTT. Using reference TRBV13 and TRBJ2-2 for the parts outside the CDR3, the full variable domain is AAGVIQSPRHLIKEKRETATLKCYPIPRHDTVYWYQQGPGQDPQFLISFYEKMQSDKGSIPDRFSAQQFSDYHSELNMSSLELGDSALYFCASSQGLGPPGELFFGEGSRLTVL.

The CDR3 nucleotides read TGTGCCAGCAGCTTACAGCGCTCCTATAATTCACCCCTCCACTTT. Its translation is CASSLQRSYNSPLHF. This chain links TRBV11-2 with TRBJ1-6; no clear D gene. The V gene lost 2 bases and the J gene lost 0 bases, with 5 bases spanning the gap. Germline CDR1 SGHAT, CDR2 FQNNGV. This CDR3 has 15 amino acids.

CDR3 sequence (DNA): TGTGCCATCAGTGGACCTAGGGGACAGGGGAACACCGGGGAGCTGTTTTTT. It translates to CAISGPRGQGNTGELFF. The chain uses TRBV10-3 and TRBJ2-2, with TRBD1 matching over 9 bases. Per the germline V gene, CDR1 is ENHRY and CDR2 is SYGVKD. V shed 4 bases and J 1 base; nucleotides not matched to a gene: 7. This CDR3 comprises 17 residues.

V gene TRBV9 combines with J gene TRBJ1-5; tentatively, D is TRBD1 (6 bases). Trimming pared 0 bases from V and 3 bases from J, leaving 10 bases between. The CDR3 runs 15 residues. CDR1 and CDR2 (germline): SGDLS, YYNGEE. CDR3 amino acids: CASSVGGGDNQPQHF. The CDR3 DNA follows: TGTGCCAGCAGCGTAGGAGGGGGGGACAATCAGCCCCAGCATTTT.

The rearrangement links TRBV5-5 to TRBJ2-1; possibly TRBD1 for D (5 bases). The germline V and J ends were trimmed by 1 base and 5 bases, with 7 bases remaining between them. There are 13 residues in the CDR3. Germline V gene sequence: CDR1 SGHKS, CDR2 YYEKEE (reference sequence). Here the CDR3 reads CASSLLTDNEQFF. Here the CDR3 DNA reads TGTGCCAGCAGCTTGCTGACAGACAATGAGCAGTTCTTC.

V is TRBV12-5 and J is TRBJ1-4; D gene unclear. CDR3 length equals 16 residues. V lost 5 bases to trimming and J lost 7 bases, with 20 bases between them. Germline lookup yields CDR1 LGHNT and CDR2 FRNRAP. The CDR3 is CASGPGQTGGSEKLFF. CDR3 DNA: TGTGCTAGTGGTCCCGGCCAAACGGGAGGGAGTGAAAAACTGTTTTTT.

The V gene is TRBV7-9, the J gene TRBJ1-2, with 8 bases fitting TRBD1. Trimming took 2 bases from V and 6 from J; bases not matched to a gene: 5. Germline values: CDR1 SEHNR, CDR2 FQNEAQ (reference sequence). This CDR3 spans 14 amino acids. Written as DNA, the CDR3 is TGTGCCAGCAGCTTACCGACAGGGGTTAATGGCTACACCTTC. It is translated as CASSLPTGVNGYTF.

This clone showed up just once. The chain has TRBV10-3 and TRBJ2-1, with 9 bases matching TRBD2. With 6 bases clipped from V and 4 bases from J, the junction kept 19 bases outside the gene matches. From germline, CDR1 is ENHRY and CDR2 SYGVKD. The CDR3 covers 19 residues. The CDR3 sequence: CAIRDGERLAGHMYNEQFF. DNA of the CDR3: TGTGCCATCAGGGACGGGGAGCGGCTAGCGGGACATATGTACAATGAGCAGTTCTTC.

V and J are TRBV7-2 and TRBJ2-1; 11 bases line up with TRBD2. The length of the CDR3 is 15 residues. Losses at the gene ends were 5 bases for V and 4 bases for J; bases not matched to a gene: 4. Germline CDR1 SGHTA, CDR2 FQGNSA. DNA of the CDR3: TGTGCCAGCAGCCAATCTAGCGGGGGGTACAATGAGCAGTTCTTC. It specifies CASSQSSGGYNEQFF.

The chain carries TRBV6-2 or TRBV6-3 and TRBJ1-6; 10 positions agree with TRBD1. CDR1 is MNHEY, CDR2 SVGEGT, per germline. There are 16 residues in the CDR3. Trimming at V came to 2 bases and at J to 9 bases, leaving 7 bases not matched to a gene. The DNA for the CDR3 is TGTGCCAGCAGTTACCCGCCCGGGACAGGGGTTTCACCCCTCCACTTT. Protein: CASSYPPGTGVSPLHF.